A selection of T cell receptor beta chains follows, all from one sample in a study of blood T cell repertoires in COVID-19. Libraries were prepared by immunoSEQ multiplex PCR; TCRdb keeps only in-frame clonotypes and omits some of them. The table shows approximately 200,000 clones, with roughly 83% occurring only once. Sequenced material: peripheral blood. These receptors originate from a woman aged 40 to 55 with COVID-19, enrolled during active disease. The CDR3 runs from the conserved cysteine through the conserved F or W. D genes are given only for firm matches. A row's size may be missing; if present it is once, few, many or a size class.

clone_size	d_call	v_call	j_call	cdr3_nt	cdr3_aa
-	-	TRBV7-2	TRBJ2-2	TGTGCCAGCAGTCTGACAGGTGGCACCGGGGAGCTGTTTTTT	CASSLTGGTGELFF
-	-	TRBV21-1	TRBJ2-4	TGTGCCAGCAGCAAAGTCGAGGGAGGCCTAGCCAAAAACATTCAGTACTTC	CASSKVEGGLAKNIQYF
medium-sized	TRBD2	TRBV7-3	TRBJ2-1	TGTGCCAGCAGCCAGGGGACTAGCGGGGGTTACAATGAGCAGTTCTTC	CASSQGTSGGYNEQFF
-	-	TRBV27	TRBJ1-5	TGTGCCAGCAGTTCATTAAGGGGCCATCAGCCCCAGCATTTT	CASSSLRGHQPQHF
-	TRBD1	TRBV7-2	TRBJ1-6	TGTGCCAGCAGCTTACCTATGGGACAGGGGGAGAATTCACCCCTCCACTTT	CASSLPMGQGENSPLHF
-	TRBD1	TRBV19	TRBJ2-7	TGTGCCAGCAACCGGGACAGGGGGTACGAGCAGTACTTC	CASNRDRGYEQYF
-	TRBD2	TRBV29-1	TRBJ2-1	TGCAGCGGGGGACTAGCGGAGTACTACAATGAGCAGTTCTTC	CSGGLAEYYNEQFF
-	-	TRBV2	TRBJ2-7	TGTGCCAGCAGTGATCCGGCGGGGAGGTATGACGAGCAGTACTTC	CASSDPAGRYDEQYF
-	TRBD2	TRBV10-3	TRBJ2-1	TGTGCCACCCTTCTAGCGGGGGGGAATGAGCAGTTCTTC	CATLLAGGNEQFF
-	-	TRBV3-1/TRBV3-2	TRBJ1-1	TGTGCCAGCAGCCAAGATTTGAAATACGGGGAAGCTTTCTTT	CASSQDLKYGEAFF
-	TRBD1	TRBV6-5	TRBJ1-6	TGTGCCAGCAGTTTCATGGGACAGCCTAGCAATTCACCCCTCCACTTT	CASSFMGQPSNSPLHF
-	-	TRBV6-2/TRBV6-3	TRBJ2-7	TGTGCCAGCAGTTCCCTAGGTCGGGGGAAGCAGTACTTC	CASSSLGRGKQYF
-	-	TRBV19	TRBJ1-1	TGTGCCAGTAGCCGAGGCAGACTGAACACTGAAGCTTTCTTT	CASSRGRLNTEAFF
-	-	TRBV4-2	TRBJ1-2	TGTGCCAGCAGCCAAGACGGACAGAGTTTTAGGTATGGCTACACCTTC	CASSQDGQSFRYGYTF
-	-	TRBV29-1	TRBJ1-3	TGCAGCGTCCTCAGGGGTGGAAACACCATATATTTT	CSVLRGGNTIYF
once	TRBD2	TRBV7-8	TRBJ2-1	TGTGCCAGCAGCTCGGTAGCGGGGGGGCCCAATGAGCAGTTCTTC	CASSSVAGGPNEQFF
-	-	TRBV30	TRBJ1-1	TGTGCCTTGAAACGGGGAGGATTGGGCACTGAAGCTTTCTTT	CALKRGGLGTEAFF
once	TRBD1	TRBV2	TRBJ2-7	TGTGCCAGCAGGGACAGGGGTTCCTACGAGCAGTACTTC	CASRDRGSYEQYF
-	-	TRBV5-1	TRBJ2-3	TGCGCCAGCAGCTACAGACGGGGAAACACGGCAGATACGCAGTATTTT	CASSYRRGNTADTQYF
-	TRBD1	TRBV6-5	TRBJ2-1	TGTGCCAGCACTGCCTTGGACAGGGATTACAATGAGCAGTTCTTC	CASTALDRDYNEQFF
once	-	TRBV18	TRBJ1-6	TGTGCCAGCTCCCGGGAACAGGGAAGGAGTTCACCCCTCCACTTT	CASSREQGRSSPLHF
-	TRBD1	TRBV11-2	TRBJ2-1	TGTGCCAGAAGGGGGCAGAACAATGAGCAGTTCTTC	CARRGQNNEQFF
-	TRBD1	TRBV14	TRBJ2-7	TGTGCCAGCAGCCAAGATACACTCCGGGACAGGGACAGAGAGCAGTACTTC	CASSQDTLRDRDREQYF
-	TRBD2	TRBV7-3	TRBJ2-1	TGTGCCAGCAGCTTAGGGACTAGTTCCAATGAGCAGTTCTTC	CASSLGTSSNEQFF
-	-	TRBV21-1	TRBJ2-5	TGTGCCAGCACTGCTGCGGCAACAACAGGGGGTGGGCGGACCCAGTACTTC	CASTAAATTGGGRTQYF
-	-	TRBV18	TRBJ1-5	TGTGCCAGCTCCCTGGACAGACGCCAGCCCCAGCATTTT	CASSLDRRQPQHF
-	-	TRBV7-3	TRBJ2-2	TGTGCCAGCAGCTTTGGCCAGGGAAGCGCCGGGGAGCTGTTTTTT	CASSFGQGSAGELFF
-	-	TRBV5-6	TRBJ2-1	TGTGCCAGCAGCCTTATTCGTACTAGGGACAATGAGCAGTTCTTC	CASSLIRTRDNEQFF
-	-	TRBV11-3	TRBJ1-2	TGTGCCAGCACGGGGTCTACCAAAAACTATGGCTACACCTTC	CASTGSTKNYGYTF
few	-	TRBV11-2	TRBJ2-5	TGTGCCAGCTCCGGGACTGCACAAGAGACCCAGTACTTC	CASSGTAQETQYF
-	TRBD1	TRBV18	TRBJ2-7	TGTGCCAGCTCACTTGGGACAGGGGATGAGCAGTACTTC	CASSLGTGDEQYF
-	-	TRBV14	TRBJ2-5	TGTGCCAGCAGCCGGACCTACTGGGTAGAAGGGGCAGAGACCCAGTACTTC	CASSRTYWVEGAETQYF
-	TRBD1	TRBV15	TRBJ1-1	TGTGCCACCAGCACCAGGAGGGGACAGGGGATAACTTTCTTT	CATSTRRGQGITFF
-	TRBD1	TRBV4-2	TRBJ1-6	TGTGCCAGCAGCCCACCTCCCGGGACAGGAAATTCACCCCTCCACTTT	CASSPPPGTGNSPLHF
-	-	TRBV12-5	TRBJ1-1	TGTGCTAGTGCGCGGGGGGGTGAGAACACTGAAGCTTTCTTT	CASARGGENTEAFF
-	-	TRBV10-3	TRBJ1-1	TGTGCCATCAGCTCCTTATCCCAAGGGGACACTGAAGCTTTCTTT	CAISSLSQGDTEAFF
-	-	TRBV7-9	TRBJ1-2	TGTGCCAGCAGCCTAACGGGGGGGAACTATGGCTACACCTTC	CASSLTGGNYGYTF
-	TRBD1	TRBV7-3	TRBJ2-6	TGTGCCAGCAGCCTACCCGGGACAGGGGGCTCTGGGGCCAACGTCCTGACTTTC	CASSLPGTGGSGANVLTF
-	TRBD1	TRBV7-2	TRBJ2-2	TGTGCCAGCAGCTTAGTATCTGGCAGGGGGCAAACCGGGGAGCTGTTTTTT	CASSLVSGRGQTGELFF
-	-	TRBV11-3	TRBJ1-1	TGTGCCAGCAGCAATGGGGGGACGAGCGCTTTCTTT	CASSNGGTSAFF
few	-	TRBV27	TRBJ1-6	TGTGCCAGCACCACGGGGGGGGATTGGGGATCACCCCTCCACTTT	CASTTGGDWGSPLHF
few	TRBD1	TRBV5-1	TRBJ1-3	TGCGCCAGCAGCTCAGGACAGGGAGCGTCGGACACCATATATTTT	CASSSGQGASDTIYF
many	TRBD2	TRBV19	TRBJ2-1	TGTGCCAGTAGTATAACCCATGGTAGCGGGTTCGACAATGAGCAGTTCTTC	CASSITHGSGFDNEQFF
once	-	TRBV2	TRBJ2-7	TGTGCCAGCAAACAACACTACGAGCAGTACTTC	CASKQHYEQYF
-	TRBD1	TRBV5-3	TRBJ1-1	TGTGCCAGAAGCTTGGGTGGGGACAGGGTCACTGAAGCTTTCTTT	CARSLGGDRVTEAFF
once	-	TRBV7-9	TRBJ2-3	TGTGCCAGCAGCTTACCTCTTAGAGGGCCCCCAGATACGCAGTATTTT	CASSLPLRGPPDTQYF
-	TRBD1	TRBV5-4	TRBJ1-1	TGTGCCAGCAGCTCCGCAAAACAGGGGATGAACACTGAAGCTTTCTTT	CASSSAKQGMNTEAFF
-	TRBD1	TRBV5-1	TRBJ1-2	TGCGCCAGCAGCTTGGGACAGGGTATCCCCTATGGCTACACCTTC	CASSLGQGIPYGYTF
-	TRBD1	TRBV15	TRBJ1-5	TGTGCCACCAGCAAATTCGGGACAGGCCCCAATCAGCCCCAGCATTTT	CATSKFGTGPNQPQHF
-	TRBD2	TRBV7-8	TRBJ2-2	TGTGCCAGCAGCACGGGACTAGATGGCGGGGAGCTGTTTTTT	CASSTGLDGGELFF
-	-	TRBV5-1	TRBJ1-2	TGCGCCAGCAGCTTGGGACAACCCCCCGGCGGGTATGGCTACACCTTC	CASSLGQPPGGYGYTF
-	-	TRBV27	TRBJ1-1	TGTGCCAGCAGTTCTGGGAGGCGGGGATTGAATTTAAGGGTGAACACTGAAGCTTTCTTT	CASSSGRRGLNLRVNTEAFF
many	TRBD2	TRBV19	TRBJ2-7	TGTGCCAGTAGTACCCCGACTAGCGGGAGCTCCTACGAGCAGTACTTC	CASSTPTSGSSYEQYF